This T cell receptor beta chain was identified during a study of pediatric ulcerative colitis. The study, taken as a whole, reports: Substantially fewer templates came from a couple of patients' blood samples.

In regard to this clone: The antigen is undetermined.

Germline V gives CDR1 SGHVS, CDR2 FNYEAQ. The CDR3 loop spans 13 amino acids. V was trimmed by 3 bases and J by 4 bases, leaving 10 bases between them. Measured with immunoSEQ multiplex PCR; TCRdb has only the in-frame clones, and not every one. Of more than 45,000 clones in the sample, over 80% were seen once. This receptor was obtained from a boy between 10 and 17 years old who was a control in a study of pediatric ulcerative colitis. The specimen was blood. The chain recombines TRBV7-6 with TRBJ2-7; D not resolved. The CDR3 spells CASSFYPGYEQYF. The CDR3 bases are TGTGCCAGCAGCTTCTACCCCGGGTACGAGCAGTACTTC.